The present entry profiles one T cell receptor (beta chain) with its context. The entry originates in a study of blood T cell repertoires in COVID-19. Study overall: Sites across the United States, Italy and Spain contributed samples from acute and convalescent COVID-19. In each case, the material was cDNA or gDNA derived from T cells, B-cell-depleted T cells, or PBMCs.

In the original analysis: Amplification of reference gene primers provided the estimated nucleated cell counts. Assay used: immunoSEQ multiplex PCR; TCRdb lists only in-frame clones, some missing. V and J calls and clone size are copied from that table; D and trimming were computed from the DNA. The sample consists of fewer than 95,000 clones, over 75% of them appearing once. Looked up from germline, CDR1 is MGHRA and CDR2 is YSYEKL. The CDR3 length is 15 residues. V lost 0 bases, J lost 4 bases, and 12 bases lay in between. Sequenced sample: peripheral blood. This receptor was taken from a woman of 80 years or more with acute or convalescent COVID-19. The rearrangement uses TRBV4-1 and TRBJ1-2; possibly TRBD1 for D (5 bases). CDR3 region: CASSQDAGVGYGYTF. DNA for the CDR3: TGCGCCAGCAGCCAAGATGCGGGGGTGGGCTATGGCTACACCTTC.